This TCR beta chain was profiled in a study of CD8 T cells in Susac syndrome. A quantity of roughly 0.5 to 1 ug RNA underwent reverse transcription using random hexamers. Across 54 Vbeta and 13 Jbeta, immunoSEQ multiplex PCR amplified TCR beta CDR3. Using its own MiXCR run on the immunoSEQ multiplex PCR reads, TCRdb lists one record per CDR3 protein. This table holds roughly 190,000 distinct CDR3 sequences, approximately 93% found once. The CDR3 totals 16 residues. J lost 2 bases, V lost 1 base, and 7 bases had no gene match. Germline V lookup: CDR1 SGHTA, CDR2 FQGNSA. Specimen: CD4+ T cells from PBMCs. The V gene is TRBV7-2, the J gene TRBJ1-2, with 7 bases aligning to TRBD1. The clonotype comes from a human donor in good health. This CDR3 reads CASSLGGQRINYGYTF. DNA of the CDR3: TGTGCCAGCAGCTTAGGGGGACAGCGAATAAACTATGGCTACACCTTC.